The T cell receptor (beta chain) described here comes from a study of blood T cells in healthy people across ages. Ranging in age from about 6 to 95, the donors were healthy Caucasian individuals from Russia. Study results and caveats: Without sorted subsets, naive and antigen-experienced compartments could not be conclusively compared.

As for this clonotype: What it recognizes is unknown.

PCR was performed a second time for roughly 6 to 12 cycles using a sample-barcoded 5' primer and a J-beta primer mix. TCRdb fed the 5' RACE reads into MiXCR, producing one record per CDR3 protein. The table has 800,000 or so distinct CDR3 sequences, 60% to 80% seen once. The CDR3 has 13 amino acids. CDR1 is DFQATT and CDR2 is SNEGSKA in the germline V gene (reference sequence). Between the trimmed V and J ends, which lost 3 bases and 4 bases, there was a span of 12 bases. What was sequenced was blood. This sequence was found in a man under 40 in good health. J is TRBJ2-5 and V is TRBV20-1; D is unclear. CDR3 loop: CSASVVLTETQYF. DNA for the CDR3: TGCAGTGCTAGTGTGGTCTTAACAGAGACCCAGTACTTC.